The T cell receptor (beta chain) described here comes from a study of control samples from healthy donors and cancer patients. V dropped 2 bases and J dropped 8 bases, with 12 bases sitting between them. The CDR3 contains 13 residues. Germline CDR1 and CDR2: MNHEY and SVGAGI. Profiling relied on immunoSEQ multiplex PCR, and the TCRdb table lists in-frame clones only, not all of them. The sample has 35,000 to 50,000 clones, about 89% seen once. The receptor was isolated from a woman aged 55-75 years with lung cancer. Input material: PBMCs. The V and J genes are TRBV6-5 and TRBJ1-2; no definite D call. CDR3 sequence: CASSYARGIGYTF. CDR3 DNA sequence: TGTGCCAGCAGTTACGCGAGAGGGATCGGCTACACCTTC.